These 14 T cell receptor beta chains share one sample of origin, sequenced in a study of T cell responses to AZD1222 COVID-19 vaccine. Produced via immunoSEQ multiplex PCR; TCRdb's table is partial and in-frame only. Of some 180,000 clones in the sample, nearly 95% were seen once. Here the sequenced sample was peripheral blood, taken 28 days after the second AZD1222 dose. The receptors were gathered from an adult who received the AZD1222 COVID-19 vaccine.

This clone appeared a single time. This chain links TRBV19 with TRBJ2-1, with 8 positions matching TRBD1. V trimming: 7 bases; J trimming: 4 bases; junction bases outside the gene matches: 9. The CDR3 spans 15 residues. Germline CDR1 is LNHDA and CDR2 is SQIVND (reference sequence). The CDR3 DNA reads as TGTGCCAGTACCCAAACAGGGGGACTTTACAATGAGCAGTTCTTC. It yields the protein CASTQTGGLYNEQFF.

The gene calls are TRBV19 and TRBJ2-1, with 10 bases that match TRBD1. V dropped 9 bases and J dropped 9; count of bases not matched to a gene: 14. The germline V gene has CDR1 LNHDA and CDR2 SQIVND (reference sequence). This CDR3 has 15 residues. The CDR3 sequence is CASQSGQGRYGEQFF. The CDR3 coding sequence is TGTGCCAGCCAATCGGGACAGGGGAGGTATGGTGAGCAGTTCTTC.

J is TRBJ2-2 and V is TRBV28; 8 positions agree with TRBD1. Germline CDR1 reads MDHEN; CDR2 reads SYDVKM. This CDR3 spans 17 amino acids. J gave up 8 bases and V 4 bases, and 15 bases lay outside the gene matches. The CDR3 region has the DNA TGTGCCAGCAGTTATGCCGGGACAGGTGACTGGACGGGGGAGCTGTTTTTT. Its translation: CASSYAGTGDWTGELFF.

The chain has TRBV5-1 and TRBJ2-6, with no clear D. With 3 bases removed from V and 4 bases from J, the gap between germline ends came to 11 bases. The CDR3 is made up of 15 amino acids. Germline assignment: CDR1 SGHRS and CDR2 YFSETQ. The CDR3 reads CASSSQMGGANVLTF. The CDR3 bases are TGCGCCAGCAGCTCCCAAATGGGGGGGGCCAACGTCCTGACTTTC.

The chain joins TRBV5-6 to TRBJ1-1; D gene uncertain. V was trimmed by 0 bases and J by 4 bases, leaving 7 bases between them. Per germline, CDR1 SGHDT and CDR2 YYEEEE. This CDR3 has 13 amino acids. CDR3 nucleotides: TGTGCCAGCAGCTTGGGGGTGGCCACTGAAGCTTTCTTT. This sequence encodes CASSLGVATEAFF.

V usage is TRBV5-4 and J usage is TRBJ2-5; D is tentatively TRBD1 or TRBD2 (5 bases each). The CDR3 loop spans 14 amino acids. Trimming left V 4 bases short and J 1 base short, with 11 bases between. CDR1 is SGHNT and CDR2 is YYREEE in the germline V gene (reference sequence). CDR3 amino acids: CASSGGPFQETQYF. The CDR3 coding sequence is TGTGCCAGCAGCGGGGGACCATTCCAAGAGACCCAGTACTTC.

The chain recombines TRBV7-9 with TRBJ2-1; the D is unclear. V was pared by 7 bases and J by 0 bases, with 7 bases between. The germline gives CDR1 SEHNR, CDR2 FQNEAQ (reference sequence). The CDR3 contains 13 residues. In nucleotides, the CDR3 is TGTGCCAGCAACCTCTTCTCCTACAATGAGCAGTTCTTC. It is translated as CASNLFSYNEQFF.

CDR3 loop: CASSIPPGAGNSPLHF. DNA for the CDR3: TGTGCCAGCAGTATCCCTCCGGGGGCTGGGAATTCACCCCTCCACTTT. V gene TRBV6-2 or TRBV6-3 combines with J gene TRBJ1-6, with TRBD1 as a possible D gene (6 bases). The CDR3 runs 16 residues. From germline, CDR1 is MNHEY and CDR2 SVGEGT. V was shortened by 5 bases and J by 7 bases, with 18 bases between the two germline ends.

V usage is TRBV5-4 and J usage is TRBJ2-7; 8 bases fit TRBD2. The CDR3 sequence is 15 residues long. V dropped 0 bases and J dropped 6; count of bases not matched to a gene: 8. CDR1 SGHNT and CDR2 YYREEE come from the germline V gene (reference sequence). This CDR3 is CASSLGTSTPFEQYF. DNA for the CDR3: TGTGCCAGCAGCTTGGGGACTAGCACTCCGTTCGAGCAGTACTTC.

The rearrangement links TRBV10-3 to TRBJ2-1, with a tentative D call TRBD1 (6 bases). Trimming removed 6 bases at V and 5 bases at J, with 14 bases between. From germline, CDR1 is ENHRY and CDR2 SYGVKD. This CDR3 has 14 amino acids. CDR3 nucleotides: TGTGCCATCAGCGGGACAACCGAAAACAATGAGCAGTTCTTC. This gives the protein CAISGTTENNEQFF.

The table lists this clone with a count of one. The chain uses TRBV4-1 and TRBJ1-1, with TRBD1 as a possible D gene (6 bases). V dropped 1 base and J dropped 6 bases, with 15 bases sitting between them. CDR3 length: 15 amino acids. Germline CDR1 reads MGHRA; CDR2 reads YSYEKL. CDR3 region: CASSQVDSARSEAFF. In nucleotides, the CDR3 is TGCGCCAGCAGCCAAGTGGACAGCGCCCGGTCTGAAGCTTTCTTT.

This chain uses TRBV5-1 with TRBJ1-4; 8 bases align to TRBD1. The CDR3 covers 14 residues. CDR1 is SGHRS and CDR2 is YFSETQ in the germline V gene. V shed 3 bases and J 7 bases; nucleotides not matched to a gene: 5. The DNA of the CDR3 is TGCGCCAGCAGCTCCGGCAGGGGGCTTGAAAAACTGTTTTTT. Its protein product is CASSSGRGLEKLFF.

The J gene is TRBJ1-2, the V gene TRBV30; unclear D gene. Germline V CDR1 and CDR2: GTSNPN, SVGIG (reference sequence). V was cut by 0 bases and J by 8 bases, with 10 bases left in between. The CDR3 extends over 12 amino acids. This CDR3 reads CAWSVQWEGYTF. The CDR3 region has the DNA TGTGCCTGGAGTGTACAGTGGGAGGGCTACACCTTC.

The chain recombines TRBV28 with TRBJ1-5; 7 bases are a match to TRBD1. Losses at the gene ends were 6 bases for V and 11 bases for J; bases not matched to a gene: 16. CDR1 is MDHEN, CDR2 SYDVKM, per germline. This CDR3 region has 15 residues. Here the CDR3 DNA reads TGTGCCAGCAGACAACCTGGACAGGCCCAAAGGTCCCAGCATTTT. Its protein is CASRQPGQAQRSQHF.